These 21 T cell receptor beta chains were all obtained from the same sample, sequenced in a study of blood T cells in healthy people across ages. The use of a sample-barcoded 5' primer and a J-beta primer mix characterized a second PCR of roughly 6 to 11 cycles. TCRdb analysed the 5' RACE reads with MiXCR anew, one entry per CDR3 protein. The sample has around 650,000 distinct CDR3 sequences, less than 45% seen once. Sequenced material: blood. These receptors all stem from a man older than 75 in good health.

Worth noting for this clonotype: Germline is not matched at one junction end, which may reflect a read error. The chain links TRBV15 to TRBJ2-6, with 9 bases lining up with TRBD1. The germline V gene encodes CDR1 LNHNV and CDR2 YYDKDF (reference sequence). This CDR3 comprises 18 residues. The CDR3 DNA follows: TGTGCCACCAGCAACCCACTGGGGACAGGGTCTGGGGTCAACGTCCTGACTTTC. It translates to CATSNPLGTGSGVNVLTF.

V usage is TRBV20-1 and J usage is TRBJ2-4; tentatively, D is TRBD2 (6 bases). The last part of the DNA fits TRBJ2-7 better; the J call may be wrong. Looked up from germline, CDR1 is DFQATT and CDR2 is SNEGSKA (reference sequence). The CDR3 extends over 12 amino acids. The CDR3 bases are TGCAGTGCTAGGGTAACGGGAGTCGAGCAGTACTTC. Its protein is CSARVTGVEQYF.

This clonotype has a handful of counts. The CDR3 coding sequence is TGTGCCAGCAGGGAGGGGGCCGACACTGAAGCTTTCTTT. It encodes CASREGADTEAFF. J is TRBJ1-1 and V is TRBV7-9, with 7 positions matching TRBD1. Germline assignment: CDR1 SEHNR and CDR2 FQNEAQ (reference sequence). The CDR3 length is 13 residues. J lost 3 bases, V lost 6 bases, and 4 bases had no gene match.

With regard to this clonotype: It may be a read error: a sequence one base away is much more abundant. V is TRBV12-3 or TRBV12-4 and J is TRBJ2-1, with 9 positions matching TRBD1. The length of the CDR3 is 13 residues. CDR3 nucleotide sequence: TGTGCCAGCAGTGACAGGGGGATATCGGAGCAGGTCTTC. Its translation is CASSDRGISEQVF.

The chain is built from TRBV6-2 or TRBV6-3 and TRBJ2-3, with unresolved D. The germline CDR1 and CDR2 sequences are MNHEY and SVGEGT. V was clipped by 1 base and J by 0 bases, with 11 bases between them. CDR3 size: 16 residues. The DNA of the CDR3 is TGTGCCAGCAGTTACTTAAGCCAGAGGAGCACAGATACGCAGTATTTT. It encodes CASSYLSQRSTDTQYF.

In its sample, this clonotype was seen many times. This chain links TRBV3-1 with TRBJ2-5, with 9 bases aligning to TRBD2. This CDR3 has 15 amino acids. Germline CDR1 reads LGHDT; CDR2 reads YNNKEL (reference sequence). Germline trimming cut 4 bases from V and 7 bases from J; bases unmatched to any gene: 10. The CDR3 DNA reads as TGTGCCAGCAGCCCGTTTAGCGGGGGCTCGGGGACCCAGTACTTC. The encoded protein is CASSPFSGGSGTQYF.

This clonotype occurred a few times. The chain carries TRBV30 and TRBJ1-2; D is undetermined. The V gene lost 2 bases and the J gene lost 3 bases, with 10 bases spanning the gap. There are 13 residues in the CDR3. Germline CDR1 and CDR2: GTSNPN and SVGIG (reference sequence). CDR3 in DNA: TGTGCCTGGAGTCCCGGGCCGGACTATGGCTACACCTTC. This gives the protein CAWSPGPDYGYTF.

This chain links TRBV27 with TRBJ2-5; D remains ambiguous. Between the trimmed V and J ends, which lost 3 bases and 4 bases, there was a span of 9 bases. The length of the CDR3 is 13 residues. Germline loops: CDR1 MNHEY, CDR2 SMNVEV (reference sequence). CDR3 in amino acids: CASSFRGLETQYF. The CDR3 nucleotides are TGTGCCAGCAGTTTCCGTGGGCTAGAGACCCAGTACTTC.

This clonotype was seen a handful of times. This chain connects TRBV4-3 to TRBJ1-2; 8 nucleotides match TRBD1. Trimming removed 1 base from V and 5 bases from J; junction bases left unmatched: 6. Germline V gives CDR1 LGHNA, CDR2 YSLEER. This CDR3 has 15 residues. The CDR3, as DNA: TGCGCCAGCAGCCAAGGGTCACAGGGGGTATATGGCTACACCTTC. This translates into CASSQGSQGVYGYTF.

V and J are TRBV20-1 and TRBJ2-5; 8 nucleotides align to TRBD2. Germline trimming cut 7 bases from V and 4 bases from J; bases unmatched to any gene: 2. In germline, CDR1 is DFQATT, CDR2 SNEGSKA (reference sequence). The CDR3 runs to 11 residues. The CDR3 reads CSVREGETQYF. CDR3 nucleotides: TGCAGTGTTCGGGAGGGAGAGACCCAGTACTTC.

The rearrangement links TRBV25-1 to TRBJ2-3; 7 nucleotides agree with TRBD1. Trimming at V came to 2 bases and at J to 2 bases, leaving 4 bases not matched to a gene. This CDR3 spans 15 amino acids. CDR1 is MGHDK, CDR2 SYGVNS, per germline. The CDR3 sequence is CASSETGQLTDTQYF. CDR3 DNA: TGTGCCAGCAGTGAAACGGGACAGCTCACAGATACGCAGTATTTT.

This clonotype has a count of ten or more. The CDR3 loop reads CATSTPGGVDTQYF. CDR3 sequence (DNA): TGTGCCACCAGCACCCCAGGGGGCGTCGATACGCAGTATTTT. The J gene is TRBJ2-3, the V gene TRBV15, with 8 positions matching TRBD1. The CDR3 loop spans 14 amino acids. Per the germline V gene, CDR1 is LNHNV and CDR2 is YYDKDF (reference sequence). The junction had 6 bases not matched to a gene; V was cut back by 4 bases and J by 6 bases.

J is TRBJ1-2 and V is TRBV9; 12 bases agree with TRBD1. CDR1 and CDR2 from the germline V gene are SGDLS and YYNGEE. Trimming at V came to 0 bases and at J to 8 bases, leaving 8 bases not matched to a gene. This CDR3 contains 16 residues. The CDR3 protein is CASSVVPGQGAQGYTF. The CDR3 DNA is TGTGCCAGCAGCGTAGTTCCGGGACAGGGGGCGCAAGGCTACACCTTC.

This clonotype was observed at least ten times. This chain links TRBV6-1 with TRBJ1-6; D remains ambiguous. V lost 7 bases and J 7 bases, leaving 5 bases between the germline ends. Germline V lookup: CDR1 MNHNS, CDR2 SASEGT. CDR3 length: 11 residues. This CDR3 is CASNRNSPLHF. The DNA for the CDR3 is TGTGCCAGCAATAGGAATTCACCCCTCCACTTT.

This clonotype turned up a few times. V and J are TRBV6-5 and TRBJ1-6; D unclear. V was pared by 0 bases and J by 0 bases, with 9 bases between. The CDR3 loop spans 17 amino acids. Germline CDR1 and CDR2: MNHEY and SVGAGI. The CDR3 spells CASSYSGWSSYNSPLHF. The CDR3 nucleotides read TGTGCCAGCAGTTACTCAGGGTGGAGCTCCTATAATTCACCCCTCCACTTT.

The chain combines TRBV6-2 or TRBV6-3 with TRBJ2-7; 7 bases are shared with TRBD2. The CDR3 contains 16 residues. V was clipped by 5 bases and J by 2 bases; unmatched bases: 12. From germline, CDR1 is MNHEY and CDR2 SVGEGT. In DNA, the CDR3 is TGTGCCAGCAGTCAACTAGCGCAGGCCCCACCCTACGAGCAGTACTTC. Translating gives CASSQLAQAPPYEQYF.

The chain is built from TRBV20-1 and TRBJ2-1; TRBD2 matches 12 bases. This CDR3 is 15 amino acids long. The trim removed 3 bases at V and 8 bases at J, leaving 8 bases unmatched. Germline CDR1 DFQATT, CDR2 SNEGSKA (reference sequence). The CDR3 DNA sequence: TGCAGTGCTAGCGTCAGGACTAGCGGGACGGATGAGCAGTTCTTC. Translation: CSASVRTSGTDEQFF.

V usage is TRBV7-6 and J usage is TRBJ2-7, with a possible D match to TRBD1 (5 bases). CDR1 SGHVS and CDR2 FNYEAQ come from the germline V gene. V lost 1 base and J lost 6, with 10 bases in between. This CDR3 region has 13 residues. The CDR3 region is CASSLGGAFEQYF. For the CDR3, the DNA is TGTGCCAGCAGCTTAGGTGGGGCCTTCGAGCAGTACTTC.

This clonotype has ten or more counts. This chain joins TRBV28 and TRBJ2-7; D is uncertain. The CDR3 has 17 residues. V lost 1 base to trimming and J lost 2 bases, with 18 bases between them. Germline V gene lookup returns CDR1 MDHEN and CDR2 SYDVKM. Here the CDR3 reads CASSLFPKGSFPYEQYF. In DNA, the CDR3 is TGTGCCAGCAGTTTATTCCCCAAGGGATCTTTTCCCTACGAGCAGTACTTC.

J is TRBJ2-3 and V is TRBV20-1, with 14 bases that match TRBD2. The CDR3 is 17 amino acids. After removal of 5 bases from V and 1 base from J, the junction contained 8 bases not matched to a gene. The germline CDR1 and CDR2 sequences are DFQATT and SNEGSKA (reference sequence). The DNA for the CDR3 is TGCAGTGCTGAAAGGACTAGCGGGAGGCTCCGCACAGATACGCAGTATTTT. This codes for CSAERTSGRLRTDTQYF.

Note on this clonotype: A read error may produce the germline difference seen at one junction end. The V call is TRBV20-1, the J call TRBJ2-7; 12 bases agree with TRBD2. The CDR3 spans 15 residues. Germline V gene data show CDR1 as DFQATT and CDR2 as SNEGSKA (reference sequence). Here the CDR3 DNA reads TGCGGTGCCACTTCGGGACTAGCGGGCTCCTACGAGCAGTACTTC. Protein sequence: CGATSGLAGSYEQYF.